The source of this T cell receptor (beta chain) is a study of cytomegalovirus exposure and HLA in healthy donors. Study-level results: Reports state that TCR beta sequences accurately predicted most subjects' HLA-A and HLA-B alleles. In an earlier analysis, most TCR beta V segments were productive about 87% or about 30% of the time. A later analysis reported that several of the most significant clusters appeared to be linked to common viral pathogens, among them Epstein-Barr virus. Altogether, 170 or so TCR beta chains were recorded as cytomegalovirus-associated.

This clone was observed a handful of times. Its antigen is not identified. The study ran its PCR with 60 Vbeta and 13 Jbeta primers. Here immunoSEQ multiplex PCR was the method, and the copy in TCRdb shows in-frame clones only, minus some. The table lists some 79,000 clones, 78% of them singletons, with around 6% in the top ten. Sequences were obtained from PBMCs. This clonotype was obtained from a male donor in good health and CMV-seropositive.

The CDR3 loop is CASSSLDERPNTEAFF. In DNA, the CDR3 is TGTGCCAGCAGCTCGCTAGACGAGAGACCCAACACTGAAGCTTTCTTT. The V call is TRBV7-9, the J call TRBJ1-1; D gene uncertain. The V end was cut by 4 bases, the J end by 2 bases, with 17 bases between. The CDR3 loop spans 16 amino acids. Looked up from germline, CDR1 is SEHNR and CDR2 is FQNEAQ (reference sequence). The complete variable domain, with remaining parts taken from reference TRBV7-9 and TRBJ1-1, reads DTGVSQNPRHKITKRGQNVTFRCDPISEHNRLYWYRQTLGQGPEFLTYFQNEAQLEKSRLLSDRFSAERPKGSFSTLEIQRTEQGDSAMYLCASSSLDERPNTEAFFGQGTRLTVV.